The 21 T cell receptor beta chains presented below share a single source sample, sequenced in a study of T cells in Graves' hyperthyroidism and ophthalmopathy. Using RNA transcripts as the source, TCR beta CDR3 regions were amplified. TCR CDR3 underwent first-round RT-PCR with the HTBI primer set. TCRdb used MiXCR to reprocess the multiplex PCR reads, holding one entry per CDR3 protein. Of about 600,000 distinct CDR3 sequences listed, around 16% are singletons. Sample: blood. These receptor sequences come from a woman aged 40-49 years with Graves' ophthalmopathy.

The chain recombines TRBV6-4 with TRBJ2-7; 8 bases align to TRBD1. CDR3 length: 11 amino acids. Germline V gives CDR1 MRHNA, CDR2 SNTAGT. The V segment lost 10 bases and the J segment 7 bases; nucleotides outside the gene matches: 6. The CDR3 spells CANSGGGEQYF. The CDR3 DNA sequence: TGTGCCAACTCAGGGGGCGGTGAGCAGTACTTC.

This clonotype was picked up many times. The chain's CDR3 is CASRQTSGGADTQYF. CDR3 in DNA: TGTGCCAGCAGACAGACTAGCGGGGGCGCAGATACGCAGTATTTT. J is TRBJ2-3 and V is TRBV7-8; 12 bases match TRBD2. The CDR3 contains 15 residues. Germline lookup yields CDR1 SGHVS and CDR2 FQNEAQ. The V and J ends lost 6 bases and 4 bases, in that order; junction bases with no gene match: 5.

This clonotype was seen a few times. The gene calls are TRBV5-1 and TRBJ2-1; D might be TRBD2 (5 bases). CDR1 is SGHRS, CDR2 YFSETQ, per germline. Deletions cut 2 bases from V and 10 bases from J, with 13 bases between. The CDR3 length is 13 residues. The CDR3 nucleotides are TGCGCCAGCAGCTTTATTAGCGAGACGGAGCAGTTCTTC. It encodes CASSFISETEQFF.

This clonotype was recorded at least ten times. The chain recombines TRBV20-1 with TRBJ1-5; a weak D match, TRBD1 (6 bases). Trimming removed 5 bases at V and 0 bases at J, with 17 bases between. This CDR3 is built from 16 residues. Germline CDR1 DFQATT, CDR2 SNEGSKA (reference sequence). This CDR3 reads CSARSASGDSNQPQHF. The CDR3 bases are TGCAGTGCTCGGTCCGCCTCAGGGGATAGCAATCAGCCCCAGCATTTT.

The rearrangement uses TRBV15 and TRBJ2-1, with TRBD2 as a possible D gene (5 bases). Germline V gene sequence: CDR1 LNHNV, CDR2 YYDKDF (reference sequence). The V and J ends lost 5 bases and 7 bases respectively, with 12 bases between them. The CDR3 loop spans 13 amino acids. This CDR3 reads CATSGSSRNEQFF. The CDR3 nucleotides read TGTGCCACCAGCGGGAGCTCAAGAAATGAGCAGTTCTTC.

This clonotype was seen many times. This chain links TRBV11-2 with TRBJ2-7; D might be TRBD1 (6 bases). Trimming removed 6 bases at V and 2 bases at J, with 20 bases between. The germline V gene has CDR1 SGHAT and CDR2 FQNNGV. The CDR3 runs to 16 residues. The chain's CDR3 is CASSKPQGREAYEQYF. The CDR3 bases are TGTGCCAGCAGTAAGCCACAGGGTCGTGAAGCCTACGAGCAGTACTTC. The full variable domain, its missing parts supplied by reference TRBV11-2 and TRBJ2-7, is EAGVAQSPRYKIIEKRQSVAFWCNPISGHATLYWYQQILGQGPKLLIQFQNNGVVDDSQLPKDRFSAERLKGVDSTLKIQPAKLEDSAVYLCASSKPQGREAYEQYFGPGTRLTVT.

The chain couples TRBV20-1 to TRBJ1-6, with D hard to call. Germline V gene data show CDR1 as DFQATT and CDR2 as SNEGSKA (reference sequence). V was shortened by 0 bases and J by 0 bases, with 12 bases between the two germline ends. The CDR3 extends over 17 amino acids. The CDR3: CSARDGWVSSYNSPLHF. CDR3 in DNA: TGCAGTGCTAGAGATGGATGGGTTAGCTCCTATAATTCACCCCTCCACTTT.

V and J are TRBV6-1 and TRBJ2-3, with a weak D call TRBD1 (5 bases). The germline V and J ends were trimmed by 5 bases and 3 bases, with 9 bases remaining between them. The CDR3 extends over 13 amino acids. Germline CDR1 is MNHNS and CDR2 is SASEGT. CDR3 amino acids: CASSSRETDTQYF. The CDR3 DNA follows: TGTGCCAGCAGTAGCAGGGAAACAGATACGCAGTATTTT.

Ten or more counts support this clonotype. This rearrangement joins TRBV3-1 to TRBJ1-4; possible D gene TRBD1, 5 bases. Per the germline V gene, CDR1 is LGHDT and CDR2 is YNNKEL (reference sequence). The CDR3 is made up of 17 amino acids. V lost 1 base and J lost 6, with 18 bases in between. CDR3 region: CASSQVKGQGEDEKLFF. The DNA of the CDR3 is TGTGCCAGCAGCCAAGTCAAAGGCCAAGGGGAAGATGAAAAACTGTTTTTT.

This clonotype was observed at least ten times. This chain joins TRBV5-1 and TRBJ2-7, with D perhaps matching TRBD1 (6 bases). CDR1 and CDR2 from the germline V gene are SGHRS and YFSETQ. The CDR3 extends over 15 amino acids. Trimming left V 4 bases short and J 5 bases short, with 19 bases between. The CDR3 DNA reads TGCGCCAGCAGCCCCCGGGGCTGGGGGCAAGACGAGCAGTACTTC. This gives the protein CASSPRGWGQDEQYF.

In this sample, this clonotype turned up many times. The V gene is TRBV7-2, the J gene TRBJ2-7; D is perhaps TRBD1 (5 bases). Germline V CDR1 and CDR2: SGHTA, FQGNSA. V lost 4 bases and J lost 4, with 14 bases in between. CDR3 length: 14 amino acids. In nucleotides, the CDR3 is TGTGCCAGCAGCTCAGTGGGGCGAAGGTACGAGCAGTACTTC. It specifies CASSSVGRRYEQYF.

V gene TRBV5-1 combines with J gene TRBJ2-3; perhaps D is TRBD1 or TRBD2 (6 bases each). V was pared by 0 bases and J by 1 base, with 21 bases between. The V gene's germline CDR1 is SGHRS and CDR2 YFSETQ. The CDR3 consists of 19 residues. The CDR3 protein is CASSLANRNIGGRTDTQYF. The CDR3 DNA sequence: TGCGCCAGCAGCTTGGCCAATCGAAATATAGGGGGGCGCACAGATACGCAGTATTTT.

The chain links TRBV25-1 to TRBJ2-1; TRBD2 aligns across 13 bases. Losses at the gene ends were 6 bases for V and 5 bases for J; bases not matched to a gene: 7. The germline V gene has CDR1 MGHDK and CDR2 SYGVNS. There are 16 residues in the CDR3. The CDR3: CASSSSGTSGNNEQFF. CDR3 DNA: TGTGCCAGCAGCAGTTCCGGGACTAGCGGGAACAATGAGCAGTTCTTC.

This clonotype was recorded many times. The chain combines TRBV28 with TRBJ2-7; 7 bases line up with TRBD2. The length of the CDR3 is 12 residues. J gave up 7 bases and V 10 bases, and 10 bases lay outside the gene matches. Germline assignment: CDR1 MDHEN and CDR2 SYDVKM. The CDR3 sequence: CATRGSRWEQYF. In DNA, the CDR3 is TGTGCCACCCGCGGGAGTCGGTGGGAGCAGTACTTC.

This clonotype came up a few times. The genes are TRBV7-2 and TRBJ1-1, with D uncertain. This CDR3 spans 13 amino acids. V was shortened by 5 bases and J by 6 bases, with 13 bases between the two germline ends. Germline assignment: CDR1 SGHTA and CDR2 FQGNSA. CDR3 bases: TGTGCCAGCAGCCTGGGCCCCTCGGCTGAAGCTTTCTTT. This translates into CASSLGPSAEAFF.

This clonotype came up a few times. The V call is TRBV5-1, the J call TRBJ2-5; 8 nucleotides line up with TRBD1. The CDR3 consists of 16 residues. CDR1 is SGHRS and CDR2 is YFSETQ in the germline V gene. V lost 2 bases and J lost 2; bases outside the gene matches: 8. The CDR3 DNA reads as TGCGCCAGCAGCTTAGTCGGGACAGGCCAACAAGAGACCCAGTACTTC. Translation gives CASSLVGTGQQETQYF. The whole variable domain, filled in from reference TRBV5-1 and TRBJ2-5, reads KAGVTQTPRYLIKTRGQQVTLSCSPISGHRSVSWYQQTPGQGLQFLFEYFSETQRNKGNFPGRFSGRQFSNSRSEMNVSTLELGDSALYLCASSLVGTGQQETQYFGPGTRLLVL.

The DNA of the CDR3 is TGTGCCATCAGTGGGGCCTTCTACGAGCAGTACTTC. Amino acid sequence: CAISGAFYEQYF. The genes are TRBV10-3 and TRBJ2-7; no clear D. This CDR3 comprises 12 residues. The germline CDR1 and CDR2 sequences are ENHRY and SYGVKD. The germline V and J ends were trimmed by 4 bases and 3 bases, with 7 bases remaining between them.

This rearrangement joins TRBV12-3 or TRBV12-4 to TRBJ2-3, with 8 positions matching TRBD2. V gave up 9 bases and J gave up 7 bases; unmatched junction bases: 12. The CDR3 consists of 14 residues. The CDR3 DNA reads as TGTGCCAGACTAGCGGTGACTACCCGGCATACGCAGTATTTT. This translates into CARLAVTTRHTQYF.

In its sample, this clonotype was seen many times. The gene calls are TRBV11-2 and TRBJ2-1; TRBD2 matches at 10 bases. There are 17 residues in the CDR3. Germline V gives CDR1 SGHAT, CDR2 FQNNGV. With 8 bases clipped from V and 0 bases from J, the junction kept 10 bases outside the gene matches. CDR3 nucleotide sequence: TGTGCCAGCCACGGGGGATGGACTAGCGGCTCCTACAATGAGCAGTTCTTC. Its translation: CASHGGWTSGSYNEQFF.

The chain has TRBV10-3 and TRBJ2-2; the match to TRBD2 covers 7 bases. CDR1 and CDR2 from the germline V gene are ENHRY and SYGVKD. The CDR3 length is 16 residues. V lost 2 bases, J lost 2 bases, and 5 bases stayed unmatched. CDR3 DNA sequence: TGTGCCATCAGTGAGAGGGAGGGAGCCAACACCGGGGAGCTGTTTTTT. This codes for CAISEREGANTGELFF.

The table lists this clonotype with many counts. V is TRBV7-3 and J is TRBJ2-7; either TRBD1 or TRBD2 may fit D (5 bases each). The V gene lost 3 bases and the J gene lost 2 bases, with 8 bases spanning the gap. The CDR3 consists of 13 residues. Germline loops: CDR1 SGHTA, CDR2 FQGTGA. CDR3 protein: CASSFGDAYEQYF. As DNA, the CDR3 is TGTGCCAGCAGCTTCGGGGACGCCTACGAGCAGTACTTC.